This T cell receptor beta chain was found in a study of blood T cell repertoires in COVID-19. The wider study: Samples representing acute and convalescent COVID-19 were sourced from the United States, Italy and Spain. Sample material is recorded as cDNA or gDNA derived from T cells, B-cell-depleted T cells, or PBMCs.

CDR1 is MNHNY and CDR2 is SVGAGI in the germline V gene (reference sequence). The CDR3 spans 18 residues. The ends lost 6 bases at V and 0 bases at J; junction bases unmatched: 6. In the source study's methods: By means of reference gene primer amplification, nucleated cell counts were estimated. TCRdb's table, derived via immunoSEQ multiplex PCR, lists solely in-frame clones and lacks some. D and trimming were read from the DNA, whereas the V and J calls and clone size are those reported in that table. The sample yields just over 300,000 clones, around 90% seen once. The clonotype comes from a man aged 18 to 30 with active or convalescent COVID-19. The sample comprised peripheral blood. The V and J genes are TRBV6-6 and TRBJ2-6; 12 bases align to TRBD2. In nucleotides, the CDR3 is TGTGCCAGCAGACGACTAGCGGGAGTCACCTCTGGGGCCAACGTCCTGACTTTC. Protein sequence: CASRRLAGVTSGANVLTF.